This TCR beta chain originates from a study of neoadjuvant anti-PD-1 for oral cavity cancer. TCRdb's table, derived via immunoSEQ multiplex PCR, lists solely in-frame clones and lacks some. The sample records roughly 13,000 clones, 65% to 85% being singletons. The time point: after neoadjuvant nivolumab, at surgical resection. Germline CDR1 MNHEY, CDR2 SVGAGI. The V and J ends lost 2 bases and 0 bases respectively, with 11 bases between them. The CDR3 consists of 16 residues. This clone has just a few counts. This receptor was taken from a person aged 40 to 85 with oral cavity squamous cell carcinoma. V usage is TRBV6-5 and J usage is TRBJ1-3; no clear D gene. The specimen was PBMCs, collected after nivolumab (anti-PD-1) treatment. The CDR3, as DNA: TGTGCCAGCAGTTACGGGGAGGGCCCCTCTGGAAACACCATATATTTT. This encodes CASSYGEGPSGNTIYF.